These 12 T cell receptor beta chains originate from one sample sequenced in a study of cytomegalovirus exposure and HLA in healthy donors. Researchers ran the PCR with 60 Vbeta and 13 Jbeta primers. TCRdb's table, derived via immunoSEQ multiplex PCR, lists solely in-frame clones and lacks some. The data contain under 150,000 clones, less than 80% of them singletons. What was sequenced was PBMCs. These TCRs come from a woman between 40 and 55 years old in good health and CMV-seropositive.

The genes are TRBV4-3 and TRBJ1-3; D call uncertain. Germline CDR1 reads LGHNA; CDR2 reads YSLEER. Trimming took 1 base from V and 1 from J, leaving 11 bases between them. CDR3 length: 16 amino acids. DNA for the CDR3: TGCGCCAGCAGCCAAGGACCCCCGGGGTCTGGAAACACCATATATTTT. Amino acid sequence: CASSQGPPGSGNTIYF.

This clone was picked up a small number of times. The chain links TRBV15 to TRBJ2-7, with D possibly TRBD1 on 6 matching bases. The germline V gene encodes CDR1 LNHNV and CDR2 YYDKDF (reference sequence). CDR3 size: 13 residues. Trimming left V 0 bases short and J 6 bases short, with 9 bases between. In DNA, the CDR3 is TGTGCCACCAGCAGAGATAAGGGGGTCGAGCAGTACTTC. Encoded protein: CATSRDKGVEQYF.

The chain recombines TRBV9 with TRBJ1-2, with TRBD1 as a possible D gene (5 bases). Trimming stripped 3 bases from V and 4 bases from J, with 13 bases between. Germline lookup yields CDR1 SGDLS and CDR2 YYNGEE. This CDR3 is built from 14 residues. CDR3 in amino acids: CASSAVDTRYGYTF. DNA for the CDR3: TGTGCCAGCAGCGCTGTGGACACCCGCTATGGCTACACCTTC.

The CDR3 coding sequence is TGTGCCAGCAGTTCGTGGACAGGGGGAAATTCACCCCTCCACTTT. Protein product: CASSSWTGGNSPLHF. The chain carries TRBV6-6 and TRBJ1-6, with TRBD1 matching over 10 bases. CDR3 length equals 15 residues. Per the germline V gene, CDR1 is MNHNY and CDR2 is SVGAGI (reference sequence). J was trimmed by 7 bases and V by 4 bases; bases with no gene match: 4.

The chain uses TRBV19 and TRBJ2-1; no firm D call. The germline V gene encodes CDR1 LNHDA and CDR2 SQIVND (reference sequence). There are 12 residues in the CDR3. V lost 5 bases and J 8 bases, leaving 10 bases between the germline ends. This CDR3 is CASSVNRDEQFF. Here the CDR3 DNA reads TGTGCCAGTAGTGTGAACAGAGATGAGCAGTTCTTC.

The table lists this clone with a count of one. This chain links TRBV5-1 with TRBJ1-1; 10 positions match TRBD1. The CDR3 consists of 15 residues. CDR1 and CDR2 (germline): SGHRS, YFSETQ. Unmatched junction bases numbered 13, after V lost 4 bases and J lost 10 bases. The CDR3 DNA reads as TGCGCCAGCAGCGATATGGACAGGGGGGATCCGGCAGCTTTCTTT. This encodes CASSDMDRGDPAAFF.

The chain combines TRBV5-4 with TRBJ2-5, with D perhaps matching TRBD1 (6 bases). The CDR3 is made up of 14 amino acids. Germline V gives CDR1 SGHNT, CDR2 YYREEE (reference sequence). V dropped 5 bases and J dropped 4 bases, with 15 bases sitting between them. CDR3 residues: CASRVTGSTETQYF. Here the CDR3 DNA reads TGTGCCAGCAGGGTTACAGGGAGTACAGAGACCCAGTACTTC.

A few counts support this clone. V and J are TRBV9 and TRBJ2-7, with 8 positions matching TRBD2. This CDR3 spans 15 amino acids. V shed 0 bases and J 3 bases; nucleotides not matched to a gene: 5. Germline loops: CDR1 SGDLS, CDR2 YYNGEE. This CDR3 is CASSVGSGVFYEQYF. For the CDR3, the DNA is TGTGCCAGCAGCGTAGGTAGCGGGGTGTTCTACGAGCAGTACTTC.

V usage is TRBV5-1 and J usage is TRBJ1-4; maybe TRBD1 (6 bases). Germline V gene data show CDR1 as SGHRS and CDR2 as YFSETQ. The ends were cut back, 0 bases at V and 6 bases at J, with 12 bases in the middle. The CDR3 totals 15 residues. CDR3 region: CASSLDGRGDEKLFF. The CDR3 bases are TGCGCCAGCAGCTTGGATGGCAGGGGAGATGAAAAACTGTTTTTT.

The chain combines TRBV4-3 with TRBJ2-3; 13 bases agree with TRBD2. J was trimmed by 4 bases and V by 4 bases; bases with no gene match: 14. Germline CDR1 LGHNA, CDR2 YSLEER. This CDR3 comprises 19 residues. In nucleotides, the CDR3 is TGCGCCAGCAGCCCCCTCCGAGTCACTAGCGGGGGGGCATCAGATACGCAGTATTTT. Amino acid sequence: CASSPLRVTSGGASDTQYF.

J is TRBJ1-2 and V is TRBV5-1, with D perhaps TRBD1 (6 bases). Germline V gives CDR1 SGHRS, CDR2 YFSETQ. The CDR3 spans 16 residues. The V and J ends lost 2 bases and 0 bases respectively, with 14 bases between them. The CDR3 is CASSLTWDKTNYGYTF. Here the CDR3 DNA reads TGCGCCAGCAGCTTAACCTGGGACAAAACTAACTATGGCTACACCTTC.

In this sample, this clone turned up once. The J gene is TRBJ1-1, the V gene TRBV7-9; a possible D gene is TRBD1 (6 bases). V shed 1 base and J shed 11 bases, with 14 bases lying between them. The length of the CDR3 is 13 residues. Germline loops: CDR1 SEHNR, CDR2 FQNEAQ (reference sequence). This chain's CDR3 is CASSLGDQGRAFF. The DNA of the CDR3 is TGTGCCAGCAGCTTAGGGGACCAGGGGCGGGCTTTCTTT. Full variable domain (outside the CDR3, taken from reference TRBV7-9 and TRBJ1-1): DTGVSQNPRHKITKRGQNVTFRCDPISEHNRLYWYRQTLGQGPEFLTYFQNEAQLEKSRLLSDRFSAERPKGSFSTLEIQRTEQGDSAMYLCASSLGDQGRAFFGQGTRLTVV.